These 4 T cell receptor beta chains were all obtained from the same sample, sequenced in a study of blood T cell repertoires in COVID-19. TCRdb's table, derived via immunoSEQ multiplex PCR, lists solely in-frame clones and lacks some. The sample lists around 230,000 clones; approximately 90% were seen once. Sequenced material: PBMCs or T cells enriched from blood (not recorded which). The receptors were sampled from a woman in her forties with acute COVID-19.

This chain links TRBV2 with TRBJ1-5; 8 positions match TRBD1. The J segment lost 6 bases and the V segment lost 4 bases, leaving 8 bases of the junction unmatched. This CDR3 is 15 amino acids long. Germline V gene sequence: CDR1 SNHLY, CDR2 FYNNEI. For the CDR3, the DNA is TGTGCCAGCAGTGGGGCAGGGGGCTCGGGTCAGCCCCAGCATTTT. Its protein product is CASSGAGGSGQPQHF.

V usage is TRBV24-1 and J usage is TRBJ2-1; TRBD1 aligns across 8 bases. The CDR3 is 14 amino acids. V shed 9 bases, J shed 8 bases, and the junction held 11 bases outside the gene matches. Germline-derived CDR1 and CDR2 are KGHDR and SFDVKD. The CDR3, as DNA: TGTGCCACCCGAGGGGCCAGGGGGCCTGATGAGCAGTTCTTC. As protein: CATRGARGPDEQFF.

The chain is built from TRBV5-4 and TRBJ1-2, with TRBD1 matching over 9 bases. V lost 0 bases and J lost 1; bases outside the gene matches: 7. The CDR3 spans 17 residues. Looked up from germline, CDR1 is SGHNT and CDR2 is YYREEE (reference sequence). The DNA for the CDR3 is TGTGCCAGCAGCTTGGACAGGGGGCTGGACGGTAACTATGGCTACACCTTC. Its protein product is CASSLDRGLDGNYGYTF.

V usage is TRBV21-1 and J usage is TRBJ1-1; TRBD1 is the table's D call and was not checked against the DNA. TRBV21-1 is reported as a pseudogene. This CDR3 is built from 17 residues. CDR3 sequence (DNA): TGTGCCAGCAGCAAAGACCGGGACAGGGGGCTGAACACTGAAGCTTTCTTT. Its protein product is CASSKDRDRGLNTEAFF.